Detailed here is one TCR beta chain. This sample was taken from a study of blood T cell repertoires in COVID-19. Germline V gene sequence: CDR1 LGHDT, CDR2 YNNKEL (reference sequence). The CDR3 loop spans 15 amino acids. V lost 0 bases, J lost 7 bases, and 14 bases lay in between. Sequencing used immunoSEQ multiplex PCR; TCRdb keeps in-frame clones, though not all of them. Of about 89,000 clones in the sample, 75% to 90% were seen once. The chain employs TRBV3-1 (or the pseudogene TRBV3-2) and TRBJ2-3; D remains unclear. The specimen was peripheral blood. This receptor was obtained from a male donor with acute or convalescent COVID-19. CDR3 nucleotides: TGTGCCAGCAGCCAAGATCAAACTGCCGCTAATACGCAGTATTTT. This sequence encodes CASSQDQTAANTQYF.